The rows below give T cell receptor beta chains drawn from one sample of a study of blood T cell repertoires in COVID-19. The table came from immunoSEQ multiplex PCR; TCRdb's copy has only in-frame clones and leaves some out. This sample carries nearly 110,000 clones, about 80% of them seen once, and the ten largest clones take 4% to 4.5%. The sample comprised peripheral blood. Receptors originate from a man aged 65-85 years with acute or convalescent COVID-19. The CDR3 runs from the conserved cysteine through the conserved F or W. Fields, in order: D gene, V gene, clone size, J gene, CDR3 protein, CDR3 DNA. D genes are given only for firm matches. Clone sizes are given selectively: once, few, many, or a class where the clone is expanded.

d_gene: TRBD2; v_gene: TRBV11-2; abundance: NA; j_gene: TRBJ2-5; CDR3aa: CASSPPTLLAGAQETQYF; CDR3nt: TGTGCCAGCAGTCCACCCACGCTACTAGCGGGTGCTCAAGAGACCCAGTACTTC
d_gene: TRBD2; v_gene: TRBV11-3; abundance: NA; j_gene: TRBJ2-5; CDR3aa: CASSPGTSGGQEETQYF; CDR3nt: TGTGCCAGCAGCCCCGGGACTAGCGGGGGACAAGAGGAGACCCAGTACTTC
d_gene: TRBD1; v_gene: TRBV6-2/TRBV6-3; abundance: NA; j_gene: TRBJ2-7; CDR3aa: CASSWTGYSEQYF; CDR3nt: TGTGCCAGCAGTTGGACAGGGTATAGCGAGCAGTACTTC
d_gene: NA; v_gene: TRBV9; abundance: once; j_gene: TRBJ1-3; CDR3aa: CASSVGGNGLSGNTIYF; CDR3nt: TGTGCCAGCAGCGTAGGAGGCAACGGTCTCTCTGGAAACACCATATATTTT
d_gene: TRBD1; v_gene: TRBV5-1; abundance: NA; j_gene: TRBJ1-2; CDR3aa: CASSFTGDYGYTF; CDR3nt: TGCGCCAGCAGCTTCACAGGGGACTATGGCTACACCTTC
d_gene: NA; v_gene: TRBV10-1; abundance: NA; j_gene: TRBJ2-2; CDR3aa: CASSESSRAKTNTGELFF; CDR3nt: TGCGCCAGCAGTGAGTCGTCCAGGGCGAAGACGAACACCGGGGAGCTGTTTTTT
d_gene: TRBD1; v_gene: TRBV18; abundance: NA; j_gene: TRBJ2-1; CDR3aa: CASSPDRGEYNEQFF; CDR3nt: TGTGCCAGCTCACCAGACAGGGGGGAATACAATGAGCAGTTCTTC
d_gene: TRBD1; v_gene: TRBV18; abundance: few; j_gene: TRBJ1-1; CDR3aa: CASSPRQGANTEAFF; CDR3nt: TGTGCCAGCTCACCACGACAGGGGGCGAACACTGAAGCTTTCTTT
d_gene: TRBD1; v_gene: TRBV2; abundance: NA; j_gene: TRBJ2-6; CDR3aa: CASRPGTGVSGANVLTF; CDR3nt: TGTGCCAGCAGGCCCGGGACAGGGGTTTCTGGGGCCAACGTCCTGACTTTC
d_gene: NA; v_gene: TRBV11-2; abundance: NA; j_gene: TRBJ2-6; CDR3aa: CASSLDRGSLPGANVLTF; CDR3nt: TGTGCCAGCAGCTTGGATCGGGGGAGCTTACCTGGGGCCAACGTCCTGACTTTC
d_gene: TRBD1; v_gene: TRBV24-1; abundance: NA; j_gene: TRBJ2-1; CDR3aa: CATSDTGQVGNEQFF; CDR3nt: TGTGCCACCAGTGACACAGGACAGGTAGGCAATGAGCAGTTCTTC
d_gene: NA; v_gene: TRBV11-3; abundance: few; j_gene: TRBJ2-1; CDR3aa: CASSSDTEQFF; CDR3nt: TGTGCCAGCAGCTCGGACACGGAGCAGTTCTTC
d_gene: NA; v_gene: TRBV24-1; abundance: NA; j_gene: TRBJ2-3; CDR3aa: CATSDPGPTHRDTQYF; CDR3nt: TGTGCCACCAGTGATCCCGGGCCGACACACAGGGATACGCAGTATTTT
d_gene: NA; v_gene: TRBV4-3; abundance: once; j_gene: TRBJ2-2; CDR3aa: CASSQEEGGTGELFF; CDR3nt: TGCGCCAGCAGCCAAGAGGAGGGGGGGACCGGGGAGCTGTTTTTT
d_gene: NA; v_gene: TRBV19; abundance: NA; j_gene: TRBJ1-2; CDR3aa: CASSMLRGFRAAGYTF; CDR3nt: TGTGCCAGTAGTATGCTGAGAGGGTTCCGCGCGGCCGGCTACACCTTC
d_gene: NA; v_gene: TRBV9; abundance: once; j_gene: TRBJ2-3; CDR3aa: CASSVQGLRTDTQYF; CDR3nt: TGTGCCAGCAGCGTCCAGGGACTTCGCACAGATACGCAGTATTTT
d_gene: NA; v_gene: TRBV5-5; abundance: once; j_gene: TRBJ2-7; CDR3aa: CASSIPTQTGSYEQYF; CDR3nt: TGTGCCAGCAGCATACCAACGCAGACAGGCTCCTACGAGCAGTACTTC
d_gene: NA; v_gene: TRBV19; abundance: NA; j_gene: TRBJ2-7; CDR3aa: CASSIKLVSYEQYF; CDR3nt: TGTGCCAGTAGTATTAAGCTAGTATCCTACGAGCAGTACTTC
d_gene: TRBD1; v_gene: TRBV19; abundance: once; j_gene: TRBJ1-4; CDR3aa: CASSPRQGQDEKLFF; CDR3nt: TGTGCCAGTAGTCCGAGACAGGGGCAGGATGAAAAACTGTTTTTT
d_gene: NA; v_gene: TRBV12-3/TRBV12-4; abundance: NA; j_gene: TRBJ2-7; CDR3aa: CASSRDNTYEQYF; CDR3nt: TGTGCCAGCAGTAGGGACAACACCTACGAGCAGTACTTC
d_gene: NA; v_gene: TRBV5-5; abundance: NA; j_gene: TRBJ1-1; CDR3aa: CASSFLVGGTEAFF; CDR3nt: TGTGCCAGCAGCTTCCTTGTGGGGGGCACTGAAGCTTTCTTT
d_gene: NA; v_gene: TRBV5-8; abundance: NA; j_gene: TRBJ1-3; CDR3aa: CASSLGRGPGNTIYF; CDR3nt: TGTGCCAGCAGCTTGGGCAGAGGGCCTGGAAACACCATATATTTT
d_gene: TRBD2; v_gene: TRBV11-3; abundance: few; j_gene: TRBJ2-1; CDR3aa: CASSPTTIAGASNEQFF; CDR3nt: TGTGCCAGCAGTCCAACGACCATAGCGGGGGCGTCCAATGAGCAGTTCTTC